Below are 23 T cell receptor beta chains sequenced from a single sample in a study of cytomegalovirus exposure and HLA in healthy donors. The primer mix had 60 Vbeta and 13 Jbeta primers. Assay used: immunoSEQ multiplex PCR; TCRdb lists only in-frame clones, some missing. The sample includes about 140,000 clones, 70% to 85% of them seen just once. Sequencing input: PBMCs. These receptor sequences come from a man between 40 and 49 years old in good health and CMV-seropositive.

The chain links TRBV25-1 to TRBJ2-3, with 11 bases matching TRBD2. In germline, CDR1 is MGHDK, CDR2 SYGVNS. This CDR3 is 14 amino acids long. J lost 2 bases, V lost 7 bases, and 2 bases had no gene match. CDR3 sequence (DNA): TGTGCCAGCATGACTAGCGGGATCACAGATACGCAGTATTTT. The encoded protein is CASMTSGITDTQYF.

This sequence joins TRBV30 and TRBJ1-5, with D uncertain. Germline V gives CDR1 GTSNPN, CDR2 SVGIG (reference sequence). The CDR3 extends over 14 amino acids. Deletions cut 4 bases from V and 2 bases from J, with 12 bases between. The CDR3: CAWTRLGRNQPQHF. CDR3 bases: TGTGCCTGGACCAGACTTGGTCGCAATCAGCCCCAGCATTTT. Full variable domain (outside the CDR3, taken from reference TRBV30 and TRBJ1-5): SQTIHQWPATLVQPVGSPLSLECTVEGTSNPNLYWYRQAAGRGLQLLFYSVGIGQISSEVPQNLSASRPQDRQFILSSKKLLLSDSGFYLCAWTRLGRNQPQHFGDGTRLSIL.

This chain joins TRBV10-3 and TRBJ2-7; TRBD1 matches at 7 bases. CDR3 size: 15 residues. The J segment lost 0 bases and the V segment lost 0 bases, leaving 2 bases of the junction unmatched. Per germline, CDR1 ENHRY and CDR2 SYGVKD. This CDR3 reads CAISESTGASYEQYF. CDR3 in DNA: TGTGCCATCAGTGAGTCAACAGGGGCCTCCTACGAGCAGTACTTC.

The chain employs TRBV7-9 and TRBJ2-1, with 8 bases lining up with TRBD2. The CDR3 has 12 amino acids. CDR1 SEHNR and CDR2 FQNEAQ come from the germline V gene (reference sequence). Trimming cost V 6 bases and J 8 bases; bases outside gene matches: 3. CDR3 sequence reads: CASRREGDEQFF. In DNA, the CDR3 is TGTGCCAGCAGACGGGAGGGCGATGAGCAGTTCTTC.

V gene TRBV7-9 combines with J gene TRBJ2-4; tentatively, D is TRBD1 (5 bases). The CDR3 is 16 amino acids. Trimming pared 2 bases from V and 2 bases from J, leaving 13 bases between. Germline CDR1 and CDR2: SEHNR and FQNEAQ (reference sequence). CDR3 loop: CASSLPPRVSKNIQYF. Written as DNA, the CDR3 is TGTGCCAGCAGCTTACCCCCCAGGGTTTCCAAAAACATTCAGTACTTC. The full variable domain, completed using reference TRBV7-9 and TRBJ2-4, is DTGVSQNPRHKITKRGQNVTFRCDPISEHNRLYWYRQTLGQGPEFLTYFQNEAQLEKSRLLSDRFSAERPKGSFSTLEIQRTEQGDSAMYLCASSLPPRVSKNIQYFGAGTRLSVL.

The V call is TRBV19, the J call TRBJ2-3; D is perhaps TRBD2 (6 bases). Germline-derived CDR1 and CDR2 are LNHDA and SQIVND (reference sequence). Trimming removed 6 bases from V and 2 bases from J, with 15 bases in between. The CDR3 consists of 15 residues. CDR3 bases: TGTGCCAGTAGCCCTATAGCGGTAAACACAGATACGCAGTATTTT. Its translation is CASSPIAVNTDTQYF.

This rearrangement joins TRBV6-1 to TRBJ2-7, with 10 bases identical to TRBD2. The ends lost 3 bases at V and 3 bases at J; junction bases unmatched: 11. The CDR3 spans 17 residues. Germline values: CDR1 MNHNS, CDR2 SASEGT. The CDR3 loop reads CASSDPSSGSIDYEQYF. The CDR3 nucleotides read TGTGCCAGCAGTGACCCATCTAGCGGGAGTATCGACTACGAGCAGTACTTC.

The chain links TRBV6-1 to TRBJ1-1; D unresolved. There are 17 residues in the CDR3. The germline V gene encodes CDR1 MNHNS and CDR2 SASEGT. Deletions cut 6 bases from V and 4 bases from J, with 24 bases between. CDR3 DNA sequence: TGTGCCAGCAGGGAAAGGTTCGGGGATCGGGATGGCACTGAAGCTTTCTTT. This codes for CASRERFGDRDGTEAFF.

The chain is built from TRBV5-1 and TRBJ2-1; 13 bases are shared with TRBD2. Trimming at V came to 9 bases and at J to 9 bases, leaving 18 bases not matched to a gene. Looked up from germline, CDR1 is SGHRS and CDR2 is YFSETQ. The CDR3 consists of 17 residues. The DNA of the CDR3 is TGCGCCACCTCCTTAAAACGGACTAGCGGGGGTGTGGGTGAGCAGTTCTTC. Translated, it gives CATSLKRTSGGVGEQFF.

The chain couples TRBV10-3 to TRBJ2-2, with D tentatively TRBD2 (7 bases). Germline V gene data show CDR1 as ENHRY and CDR2 as SYGVKD. The V gene lost 10 bases and the J gene lost 3 bases, with 18 bases spanning the gap. The CDR3 has 15 amino acids. DNA of the CDR3: TGTGCCAGCAACGAGGGGGGGAGGGACACCGGGGAGCTGTTTTTT. Encoded protein: CASNEGGRDTGELFF.

In nucleotides, the CDR3 is TGTGCCAGTAGTATTGGACATTCCTCTGGAAACACCATATATTTT. Its translation: CASSIGHSSGNTIYF. The chain links TRBV19 to TRBJ1-3; tentative D call: TRBD1 (5 bases). The CDR3 is 15 residues long. V was clipped by 3 bases and J by 0 bases, with 9 bases between them. The germline V gene has CDR1 LNHDA and CDR2 SQIVND (reference sequence).

The chain is built from TRBV9 and TRBJ1-4; tentatively, D is TRBD1 (6 bases). There are 18 residues in the CDR3. Trimming removed 4 bases at V and 7 bases at J, with 26 bases between. Germline V gene lookup returns CDR1 SGDLS and CDR2 YYNGEE. CDR3 bases: TGTGCCAGCAGCCCGCGTTTTTCGGGTGGGGCAGGGGTTGAAAAACTGTTTTTT. This codes for CASSPRFSGGAGVEKLFF. The full variable domain, in which reference TRBV9 and TRBJ1-4 provide the parts outside the CDR3, is DSGVTQTPKHLITATGQRVTLRCSPRSGDLSVYWYQQSLDQGLQFLIQYYNGEERAKGNILERFSAQQFPDLHSELNLSSLELGDSALYFCASSPRFSGGAGVEKLFFGSGTQLSVL.

The rearrangement joins TRBV6-6 to TRBJ2-3, with 14 bases fitting TRBD2. Germline V gene lookup returns CDR1 MNHNY and CDR2 SVGAGI (reference sequence). The CDR3 is 14 residues long. The junction had 4 bases not matched to a gene; V was cut back by 6 bases and J by 8 bases. As DNA, the CDR3 is TGTGCCAGCAGGACTAGCGGGAGGGCCGGTACGCAGTATTTT. Translated, it gives CASRTSGRAGTQYF.

The rearrangement uses TRBV5-4 and TRBJ1-2; D is undetermined. Looked up from germline, CDR1 is SGHNT and CDR2 is YYREEE (reference sequence). The V gene lost 1 base and the J gene lost 2 bases, with 9 bases spanning the gap. CDR3 length: 14 amino acids. The CDR3 is CASSLPWENYGYTF. The CDR3 nucleotides read TGTGCCAGCAGCTTGCCCTGGGAGAACTATGGCTACACCTTC.

This chain joins TRBV2 and TRBJ1-1; 10 bases are a match to TRBD1. V lost 8 bases and J lost 4; bases outside the gene matches: 7. This CDR3 is 14 amino acids long. CDR1 is SNHLY and CDR2 is FYNNEI in the germline V gene. CDR3 in amino acids: CASQTGGASTEAFF. The CDR3 bases are TGTGCCAGCCAGACAGGGGGCGCGAGCACTGAAGCTTTCTTT.

The chain carries TRBV19 and TRBJ1-2, with 9 bases aligning to TRBD1. This CDR3 has 13 residues. Germline lookup yields CDR1 LNHDA and CDR2 SQIVND (reference sequence). The ends lost 4 bases at V and 7 bases at J; junction bases unmatched: 4. The CDR3 DNA reads TGTGCCAGTAGTACGGGACAGGGAGGTGGCTACACCTTC. It yields the protein CASSTGQGGGYTF.

CDR3 residues: CASRSGTGPWGYTF. Written as DNA, the CDR3 is TGTGCCAGCAGATCCGGGACAGGGCCCTGGGGCTACACCTTC. V gene TRBV28 combines with J gene TRBJ1-2; 9 bases agree with TRBD1. The J segment lost 8 bases and the V segment lost 6 bases, leaving 10 bases of the junction unmatched. Germline V lookup: CDR1 MDHEN, CDR2 SYDVKM. This CDR3 is built from 14 residues.

This clone counts as medium-sized. The chain couples TRBV7-9 to TRBJ2-3, with a weak D call TRBD1 (5 bases). In germline, CDR1 is SEHNR, CDR2 FQNEAQ (reference sequence). The V and J ends lost 7 bases and 4 bases respectively, with 15 bases between them. There are 14 residues in the CDR3. The CDR3 bases are TGTGCCAGCATAGAACGTCAGGGCGCAGATACGCAGTATTTT. Encoded protein: CASIERQGADTQYF.

This clone came up a few times. The rearrangement links TRBV9 to TRBJ2-7, with 7 positions matching TRBD2. The germline gives CDR1 SGDLS, CDR2 YYNGEE. V lost 4 bases, J lost 6 bases, and 16 bases stayed unmatched. The CDR3 totals 16 residues. Here the CDR3 DNA reads TGTGCCAGCAGCTCCAAGTTGGACGCGGGAGTCTCCGAGCAGTACTTC. As protein: CASSSKLDAGVSEQYF.

This clone was recorded a few times. The chain joins TRBV5-8 to TRBJ1-5; possibly TRBD1 for D (6 bases). The germline gives CDR1 SGHTS, CDR2 YDEGEE. The V end lost 3 bases, the J end lost 0 bases, and 16 bases lay between the germline ends. This CDR3 comprises 17 residues. CDR3 sequence (DNA): TGTGCCAGCAGCTCGGGACAAATGGGCTATAGCAATCAGCCCCAGCATTTT. It codes for CASSSGQMGYSNQPQHF.

V and J are TRBV5-6 and TRBJ2-7, with 11 bases matching TRBD1. The CDR3 contains 17 residues. V shed 5 bases and J 5 bases; nucleotides not matched to a gene: 15. Germline-derived CDR1 and CDR2 are SGHDT and YYEEEE. DNA of the CDR3: TGTGCCAGCAGTCACTACCTTCGCGGGACAGGGGGTCACGAGCAGTACTTC. This codes for CASSHYLRGTGGHEQYF.

This clone has only one observation. The rearrangement joins TRBV7-3 to TRBJ2-7; 8 bases fit TRBD2. Germline CDR1 SGHTA, CDR2 FQGTGA. Trimming cost V 2 bases and J 2 bases; bases outside gene matches: 2. The CDR3 totals 14 residues. The CDR3 protein is CASSLLAGTYEQYF. CDR3 nucleotide sequence: TGTGCCAGCAGCTTACTAGCGGGTACCTACGAGCAGTACTTC.

This clone was observed a handful of times. The chain has TRBV4-2 and TRBJ2-3, with D possibly TRBD2 on 6 matching bases. V shed 9 bases and J shed 0 bases, with 10 bases lying between them. Germline V lookup: CDR1 LGHNA, CDR2 YNFKEQ. The length of the CDR3 is 13 residues. The CDR3 region has the DNA TGTGCCAGTAGGGCGGGGAGCACAGATACGCAGTATTTT. It yields the protein CASRAGSTDTQYF.